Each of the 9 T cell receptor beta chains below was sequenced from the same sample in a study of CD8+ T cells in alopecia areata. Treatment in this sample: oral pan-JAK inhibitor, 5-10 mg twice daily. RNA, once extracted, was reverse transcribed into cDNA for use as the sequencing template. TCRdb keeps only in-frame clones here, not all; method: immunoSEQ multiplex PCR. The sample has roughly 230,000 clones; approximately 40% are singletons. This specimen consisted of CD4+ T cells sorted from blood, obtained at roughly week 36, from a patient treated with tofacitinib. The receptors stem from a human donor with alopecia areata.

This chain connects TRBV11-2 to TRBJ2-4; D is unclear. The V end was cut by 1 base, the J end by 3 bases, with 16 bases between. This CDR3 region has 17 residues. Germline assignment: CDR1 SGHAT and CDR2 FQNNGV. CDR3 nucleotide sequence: TGTGCCAGCAGCTTAGGGTACCTAGAAGGGCTCAAAAACATTCAGTACTTC. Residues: CASSLGYLEGLKNIQYF.

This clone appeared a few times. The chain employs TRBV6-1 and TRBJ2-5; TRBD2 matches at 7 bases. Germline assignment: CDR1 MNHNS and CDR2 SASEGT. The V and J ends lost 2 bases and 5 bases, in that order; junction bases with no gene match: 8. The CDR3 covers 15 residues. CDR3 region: CASSEPGLSKETQYF. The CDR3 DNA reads TGTGCCAGCAGTGAACCGGGACTATCGAAGGAGACCCAGTACTTC.

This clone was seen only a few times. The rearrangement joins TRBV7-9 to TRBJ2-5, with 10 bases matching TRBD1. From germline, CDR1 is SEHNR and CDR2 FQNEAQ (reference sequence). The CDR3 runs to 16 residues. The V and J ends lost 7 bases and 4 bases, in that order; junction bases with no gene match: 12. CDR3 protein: CASTQGPGQGVETQYF. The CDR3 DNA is TGTGCCAGCACGCAAGGACCAGGACAGGGGGTAGAGACCCAGTACTTC.

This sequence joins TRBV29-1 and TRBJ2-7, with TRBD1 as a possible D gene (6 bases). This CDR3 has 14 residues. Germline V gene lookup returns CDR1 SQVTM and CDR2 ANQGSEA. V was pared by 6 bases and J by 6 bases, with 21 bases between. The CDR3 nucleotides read TGCAGCGTCCGACCGGGACAACGGGGCTCCGAGCAGTACTTC. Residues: CSVRPGQRGSEQYF.

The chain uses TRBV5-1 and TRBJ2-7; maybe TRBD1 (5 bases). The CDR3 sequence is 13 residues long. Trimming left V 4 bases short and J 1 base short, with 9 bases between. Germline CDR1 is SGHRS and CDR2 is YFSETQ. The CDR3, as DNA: TGCGCCAGCAGCGCGGACACGTCCTACGAGCAGTACTTC. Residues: CASSADTSYEQYF.

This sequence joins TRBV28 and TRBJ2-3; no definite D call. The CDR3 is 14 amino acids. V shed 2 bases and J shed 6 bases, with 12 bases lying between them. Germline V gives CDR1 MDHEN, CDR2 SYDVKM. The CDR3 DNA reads TGTGCCAGCAGTTTAGTAGCTATTCGCGATACGCAGTATTTT. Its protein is CASSLVAIRDTQYF.

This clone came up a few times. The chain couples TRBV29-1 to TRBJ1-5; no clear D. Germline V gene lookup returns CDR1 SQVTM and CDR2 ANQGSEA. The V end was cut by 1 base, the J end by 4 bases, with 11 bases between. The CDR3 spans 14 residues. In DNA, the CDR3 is TGCAGCGTTGAAGCAGGCGCGCCAAATCAGCCCCAGCATTTT. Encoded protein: CSVEAGAPNQPQHF.

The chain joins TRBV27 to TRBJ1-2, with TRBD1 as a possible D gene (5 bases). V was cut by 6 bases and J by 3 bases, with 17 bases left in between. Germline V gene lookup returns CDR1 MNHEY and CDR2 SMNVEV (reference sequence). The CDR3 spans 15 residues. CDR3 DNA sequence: TGTGCCAGCAGCTGGAACGCACAGGCTCACTATGGCTACACCTTC. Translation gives CASSWNAQAHYGYTF.

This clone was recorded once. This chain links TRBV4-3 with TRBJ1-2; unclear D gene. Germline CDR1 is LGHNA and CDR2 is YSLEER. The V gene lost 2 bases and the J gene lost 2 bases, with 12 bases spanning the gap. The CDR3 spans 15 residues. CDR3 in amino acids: CASSQILTGNYGYTF. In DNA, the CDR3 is TGCGCCAGCAGCCAAATCTTGACTGGGAACTATGGCTACACCTTC.